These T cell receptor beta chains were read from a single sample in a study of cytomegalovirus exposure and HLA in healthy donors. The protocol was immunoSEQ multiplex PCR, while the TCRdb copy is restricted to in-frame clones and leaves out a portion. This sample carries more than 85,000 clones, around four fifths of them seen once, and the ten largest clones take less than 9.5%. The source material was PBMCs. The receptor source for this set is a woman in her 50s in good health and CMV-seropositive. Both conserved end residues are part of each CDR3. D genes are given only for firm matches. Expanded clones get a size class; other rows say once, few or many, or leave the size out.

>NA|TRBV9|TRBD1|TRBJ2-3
CASSVHQGADTQYF
TGTGCCAGCAGCGTACATCAGGGGGCAGATACGCAGTATTTT
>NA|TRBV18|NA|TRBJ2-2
CASSPAVNTGELFF
TGTGCCAGCTCACCAGCGGTTAACACCGGGGAGCTGTTTTTT
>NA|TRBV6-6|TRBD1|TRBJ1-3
CASSRTGPGNTIYF
TGTGCCAGCAGCAGGACAGGGCCTGGAAACACCATATATTTT
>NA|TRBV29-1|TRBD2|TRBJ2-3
CSVETEREASTDTQYF
TGCAGCGTTGAAACAGAGCGGGAAGCTAGCACAGATACGCAGTATTTT
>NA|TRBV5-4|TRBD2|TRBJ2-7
CASSPPAGGEGQYF
TGTGCCAGCAGCCCACCAGCGGGGGGGGAAGGGCAGTACTTC
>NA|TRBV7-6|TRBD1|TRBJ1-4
CASSLRQGREKLFF
TGTGCCAGCAGCCTAAGACAGGGACGGGAAAAACTGTTTTTT
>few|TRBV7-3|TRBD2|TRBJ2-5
CASSLMSGGAGETQYF
TGTGCCAGCAGCTTAATGAGCGGGGGGGCTGGGGAGACCCAGTACTTC
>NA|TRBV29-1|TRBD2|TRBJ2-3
CSVGAGAGTDTQYF
TGCAGCGTTGGAGCGGGGGCCGGCACAGATACGCAGTATTTT
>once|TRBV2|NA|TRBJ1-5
CASSEGDTLFQHF
TGTGCCAGCAGTGAAGGGGACACCCTTTTCCAGCATTTT
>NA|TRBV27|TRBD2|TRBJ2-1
CASRKLAGLNEQFF
TGTGCCAGCAGGAAGCTAGCGGGACTTAATGAGCAGTTCTTC